Below, 17 T cell receptor beta chains from the same sample are listed, as sequenced in a study of T cell repertoires in cytomegalovirus infection. Their recognized antigens are unknown. TCRdb independently ran MiXCR on the reads; one entry per CDR3 protein. Here the sample spans about 120,000 distinct CDR3 sequences, over 9.5% being singletons. The sample consisted of PBMCs, sequenced either directly or after in vitro stimulation (not recorded which). These receptors were taken from a human donor in good health (CMV status not recorded). Some clones in this sample may be carry-over from other donors' samples.

Comments on this clonotype: This sequence may be a read error, since a much larger clone differs from it by one base. The DNA for the CDR3 is TGTGCCAGCAGCCTACAGACAGGGTGGGATCAGCCCCAGCGTTTT. Its protein is CASSLQTGWDQPQRF. The chain links TRBV4-2 to TRBJ1-5; 7 bases align to TRBD1. CDR3 length equals 15 residues. CDR1 LGHNA and CDR2 YNFKEQ come from the germline V gene.

This clonotype was recorded at least ten times. V is TRBV5-4 and J is TRBJ2-2, with D tentatively TRBD1 or TRBD2 (5 bases each). Trimming took off 0 bases at V and 3 bases at J, with 9 bases between the two ends. The length of the CDR3 is 15 residues. CDR1 is SGHNT, CDR2 YYREEE, per germline (reference sequence). CDR3 DNA: TGTGCCAGCAGCTTGGCCGGGGCGGACACCGGGGAGCTGTTTTTT. As protein: CASSLAGADTGELFF.

This clonotype was observed a few times. The CDR3 sequence: CASSFNQAGNTEAFF. The DNA for the CDR3 is TGTGCCAGCAGCTTTAATCAGGCGGGGAACACTGAAGCTTTCTTT. The V gene is TRBV11-2, the J gene TRBJ1-1; D call uncertain. V lost 3 bases to trimming and J lost 1 base, with 12 bases between them. The germline V gene has CDR1 SGHAT and CDR2 FQNNGV. The CDR3 totals 15 residues.

The CDR3 bases are TGTGCCAGCAGTTCACAGGGGGCCTTTGGGCCCCAGCATTTT. It yields the protein CASSSQGAFGPQHF. This chain links TRBV28 with TRBJ1-5, with TRBD1 matching over 9 bases. CDR1 and CDR2 from the germline V gene are MDHEN and SYDVKM. The V segment lost 4 bases and the J segment 9 bases; nucleotides outside the gene matches: 7. The CDR3 runs to 14 residues.

This clonotype was recorded at least ten times. The chain joins TRBV11-2 to TRBJ1-5; possible D gene TRBD1, 6 bases. Trimming stripped 4 bases from V and 4 bases from J, with 8 bases between. Germline CDR1 is SGHAT and CDR2 is FQNNGV. The CDR3 is made up of 13 amino acids. DNA for the CDR3: TGTGCCAGCAGCTGGACAGATAATCAGCCCCAGCATTTT. The encoded protein is CASSWTDNQPQHF.

This clonotype came up many times. The chain combines TRBV4-3 with TRBJ2-3; D possibly corresponds to TRBD2 (5 bases). CDR3 length equals 17 residues. Between the trimmed V and J ends, which lost 3 bases and 0 bases, there was a span of 16 bases. CDR1 and CDR2 (germline): LGHNA, YSLEER. The CDR3 sequence is CASSQHPLAESTDTQYF. Written as DNA, the CDR3 is TGCGCCAGCAGCCAGCACCCGCTAGCTGAGAGCACAGATACGCAGTATTTT.

This clonotype appeared many times. The rearrangement links TRBV25-1 to TRBJ1-6; 10 bases line up with TRBD1. Losses at the gene ends were 6 bases for V and 5 bases for J; bases not matched to a gene: 7. Germline V gene lookup returns CDR1 MGHDK and CDR2 SYGVNS. The CDR3 has 16 amino acids. The chain's CDR3 is CASRIAGTGDNSPLHF. As DNA, the CDR3 is TGTGCCAGCAGGATAGCCGGGACAGGGGATAATTCACCCCTCCACTTT.

The rearrangement joins TRBV2 to TRBJ2-7; D assignment may be TRBD1 or TRBD2 (5 bases each). The CDR3 runs 14 residues. Trimming pared 1 base from V and 4 bases from J, leaving 11 bases between. Germline assignment: CDR1 SNHLY and CDR2 FYNNEI. The CDR3 DNA sequence: TGTGCCAGCAGTGAAGGGGGTGGGGGATACGAGCAGTACGTC. Amino acid sequence: CASSEGGGGYEQYV.

The V gene is TRBV14, the J gene TRBJ2-1, with TRBD2 identical over 13 bases. The germline gives CDR1 SGHDN, CDR2 FVKESK. CDR3 length: 15 amino acids. The junction had 6 bases not matched to a gene; V was cut back by 4 bases and J by 9 bases. Here the CDR3 reads CASSRGTSGIVEQFF. The CDR3 nucleotides read TGTGCCAGCAGCCGGGGGACTAGCGGGATTGTTGAGCAGTTCTTC. Full variable domain (rest looked up from reference TRBV14 and TRBJ2-1): EAGVTQFPSHSVIEKGQTVTLRCDPISGHDNLYWYRRVMGKEIKFLLHFVKESKQDESGMPNNRFLAERTGGTYSTLKVQPAELEDSGVYFCASSRGTSGIVEQFFGPGTRLTVL.

This clonotype was counted ten times or more. The CDR3 DNA follows: TGTGCCACGGATGGGCGGCCTGGGCTGGGTAAAGAGCAGTTCTTC. The encoded protein is CATDGRPGLGKEQFF. V gene TRBV10-3 combines with J gene TRBJ2-1; the D is unclear. The CDR3 contains 15 residues. The V end was cut by 10 bases, the J end by 10 bases, with 26 bases between. Germline V gives CDR1 ENHRY, CDR2 SYGVKD.

In this sample, this clonotype turned up many times. The chain employs TRBV14 and TRBJ2-3; TRBD2 matches at 13 bases. Germline loops: CDR1 SGHDN, CDR2 FVKESK. CDR3 length: 19 residues. V was pared by 4 bases and J by 2 bases, with 12 bases of the junction left unmatched. The CDR3 spells CASSPGTSGTRELTDTQYF. The CDR3 DNA follows: TGTGCCAGCAGCCCCGGGACTAGCGGGACTAGGGAGCTCACAGATACGCAGTATTTT. Filled out from reference TRBV14 and TRBJ2-3, the complete variable domain reads EAGVTQFPSHSVIEKGQTVTLRCDPISGHDNLYWYRRVMGKEIKFLLHFVKESKQDESGMPNNRFLAERTGGTYSTLKVQPAELEDSGVYFCASSPGTSGTRELTDTQYFGPGTRLTVL.

The CDR3 DNA sequence: TGTGCCAGCGGAAGTCTGGTAGCCTCCTATGGCTACACCTTC. It codes for CASGSLVASYGYTF. The chain links TRBV12-3 or TRBV12-4 to TRBJ1-2, with unresolved D. The length of the CDR3 is 14 residues. Trimming took off 8 bases at V and 4 bases at J, with 17 bases between the two ends.

In its sample, this clonotype was seen many times. The chain joins TRBV6-1 to TRBJ2-5; TRBD1 or TRBD2 may be the D gene (6 bases each). The CDR3 contains 15 residues. Germline lookup yields CDR1 MNHNS and CDR2 SASEGT. V lost 6 bases to trimming and J lost 4 bases, with 18 bases between them. This CDR3 is CASSPPGGGSETQYF. The CDR3 nucleotides read TGTGCCAGCAGCCCCCCCGGGGGCGGATCAGAGACCCAGTACTTC.

This clonotype was detected many times. The chain uses TRBV28 and TRBJ1-2; 9 positions agree with TRBD1. Losses at the gene ends were 6 bases for V and 2 bases for J; bases not matched to a gene: 10. The CDR3 contains 16 residues. In germline, CDR1 is MDHEN, CDR2 SYDVKM. The CDR3 region has the DNA TGTGCCAGCAGCACCGGGACAGGGATCTGGAACTATGGCTACACCTTC. Translation gives CASSTGTGIWNYGYTF.

This clonotype was detected ten times or more. V gene TRBV5-6 combines with J gene TRBJ2-7, with 8 positions matching TRBD1. Germline CDR1 and CDR2: SGHDT and YYEEEE. This CDR3 is built from 15 residues. The J segment lost 1 base and the V segment lost 2 bases, leaving 5 bases of the junction unmatched. The CDR3 DNA follows: TGTGCCAGCAGCTTTGGCGGGACAGGTTCCTACGAGCAGTACGTC. It encodes CASSFGGTGSYEQYV.

This clonotype was seen at least ten times. The chain joins TRBV6-1 to TRBJ2-3; D may be TRBD1 (6 bases). V was shortened by 6 bases and J by 1 base, with 11 bases between the two germline ends. Germline V CDR1 and CDR2: MNHNS, SASEGT. The CDR3 extends over 14 amino acids. CDR3 loop: CASRGTIRTDTQYF. The CDR3 DNA sequence: TGTGCCAGCAGAGGGACAATCCGCACAGATACGCAGTATTTT.

This clonotype showed up many times. The chain employs TRBV11-2 and TRBJ2-3; D might be TRBD2 (5 bases). Trimming left V 5 bases short and J 6 bases short, with 12 bases between. The germline V gene encodes CDR1 SGHAT and CDR2 FQNNGV. There are 13 residues in the CDR3. CDR3 DNA: TGTGCCAGCAGCGCGGACTGGGCTGATACGCAGTATTTT. Its protein product is CASSADWADTQYF. The whole variable domain, remainder taken from reference TRBV11-2 and TRBJ2-3, is EAGVAQSPRYKIIEKRQSVAFWCNPISGHATLYWYQQILGQGPKLLIQFQNNGVVDDSQLPKDRFSAERLKGVDSTLKIQPAKLEDSAVYLCASSADWADTQYFGPGTRLTVL.